This T cell receptor beta chain was recovered during a study of T cells in Graves' hyperthyroidism and ophthalmopathy. Germline-derived CDR1 and CDR2 are SGHDN and FVKESK. The CDR3 has 13 residues. V lost 6 bases and J 9 bases, leaving 15 bases between the germline ends. Each patient was aged 18 to 65 and had newly diagnosed hyperthyroidism of under 2 months' duration. Every diagnosis used clinical symptoms, serum thyroxine and TRAb, thyroid ultrasound and orbital computed tomography. Authors of the study amplified TCR beta CDR3 regions from RNA transcripts. TCR CDR3 underwent first-round RT-PCR with the HTBI primer set. TCRdb analysed the multiplex PCR reads with MiXCR anew, one entry per CDR3 protein. This sample has 500,000 to 750,000 distinct CDR3 sequences, with less than 20% found just once.

This clonotype originated in a woman between 25 and 40 years old with Graves' hyperthyroidism. The specimen was blood. The V call is TRBV14, the J call TRBJ2-1; D is tentatively TRBD1 or TRBD2 (6 bases each). CDR3 DNA sequence: TGTGCCAGCAGACGGCAGGGGAGGACTGAGCAGTTCTTC. Amino acids: CASRRQGRTEQFF.